The clone carrying this T cell receptor (beta chain) was observed a few times. Unique molecular identifiers were incorporated during preparation of the TCRbeta library. TCRdb processed the PCR reads anew with MiXCR; each CDR3 protein has one entry. The repertoire holds around 250,000 distinct CDR3 sequences, more than 8% seen once, with 10% in the top ten. The record originates from a study of T-cell reconstitution after alpha-beta-depleted transplantation in children. This CDR3 contains 16 residues. J gave up 4 bases and V 5 bases, and 13 bases lay outside the gene matches. CDR1 and CDR2 from the germline V gene are SNHLY and FYNNEI.

The chain carries TRBV2 and TRBJ1-2, with 7 bases matching TRBD1. The TCR sequence derives from a human donor who donated a stem cell graft to a child with SCID. The material was PBMCs from the stem cell graft donor, obtained from the stem cell graft. The DNA of the CDR3 is TGTGCCAGCAGTTACCACCACGGACAGGCAATCTATGGCTACACCTTC. Amino acids: CASSYHHGQAIYGYTF.